Each of the 3 T cell receptor beta chains below was sequenced from the same sample in a study of blood T cell repertoires in COVID-19. The data were produced by immunoSEQ multiplex PCR, yet TCRdb's version contains in-frame clones alone and is incomplete. This table holds nearly 200,000 clones, approximately 90% found once. Material for sequencing was peripheral blood. Receptors were obtained from a woman aged 40 to 50 who had recovered from COVID-19.

V is TRBV29-1 and J is TRBJ2-1; TRBD2 aligns across 10 bases. Germline V gives CDR1 SQVTM, CDR2 ANQGSEA. V gave up 2 bases and J gave up 2 bases; unmatched junction bases: 9. This CDR3 region has 17 residues. In nucleotides, the CDR3 is TGCAGCGTTGAATTGGGTACTAGCGGGGCTACCTACAATGAGCAGTTCTTC. It encodes CSVELGTSGATYNEQFF.

The V and J genes are TRBV6-5 and TRBJ1-5, with 10 bases identical to TRBD1. V gave up 5 bases and J gave up 2 bases; unmatched junction bases: 3. The CDR3 length is 15 residues. Germline V gives CDR1 MNHEY, CDR2 SVGAGI. This CDR3 is CASSRDRGGNQPQHF. Here the CDR3 DNA reads TGTGCCAGCAGTCGGGACAGGGGAGGCAATCAGCCCCAGCATTTT.

V and J are TRBV19 and TRBJ2-5; D is unresolved. Per germline, CDR1 LNHDA and CDR2 SQIVND (reference sequence). The CDR3 runs to 14 residues. Deletions cut 5 bases from V and 1 base from J, with 11 bases between. The CDR3 region has the DNA TGTGCCAGTAGTTCGCGACCTAGCCAAGAGACCCAGTACTTC. This codes for CASSSRPSQETQYF.